Listed below are T cell receptor beta chains from one sample, sequenced in a study of T cell responses to AZD1222 COVID-19 vaccine. TCRdb's copy holds only in-frame clones and misses some; the assay was immunoSEQ multiplex PCR. Of tens of thousands of clones listed, about 86% are singletons. The sequencing here drew on peripheral blood, taken on day 0 of AZD1222 vaccination. These receptors originate from an adult in good health. CDR3s include the opening cysteine and the closing phenylalanine or tryptophan. Fields, in order: CDR3 protein, CDR3 DNA, D gene, J gene, CDR3 length, V gene, clone size. A D gene is named only where the DNA matches it firmly. Size tells how often a clone was seen (once, few, many) or the class of an expanded clone, and some rows leave it out.

CDR3 protein: CASSLAGNYGYTF
CDR3 DNA: TGTGCCAGCAGCTTGGCCGGGAACTATGGCTACACCTTC
D gene: .
J gene: TRBJ1-2
CDR3 length: 13
V gene: TRBV5-4
clone size: .

CDR3 protein: CASSPVGDADYNSPLHF
CDR3 DNA: TGTGCCAGCTCACCGGTCGGGGACGCTGATTATAATTCACCCCTCCACTTT
D gene: .
J gene: TRBJ1-6
CDR3 length: 17
V gene: TRBV18
clone size: once

CDR3 protein: CASSIGGINYGYTF
CDR3 DNA: TGTGCCAGTAGTATCGGGGGGATTAACTATGGCTACACCTTC
D gene: .
J gene: TRBJ1-2
CDR3 length: 14
V gene: TRBV19
clone size: .

CDR3 protein: CASSFPTGAGGETQYF
CDR3 DNA: TGTGCCAGCAGCTTCCCTACAGGGGCGGGCGGGGAGACCCAGTACTTC
D gene: TRBD1
J gene: TRBJ2-5
CDR3 length: 16
V gene: TRBV7-9
clone size: .

CDR3 protein: CASSVGRGGSGTGELFF
CDR3 DNA: TGCGCCAGCAGCGTCGGGCGAGGGGGGAGCGGCACCGGGGAGCTGTTTTTT
D gene: .
J gene: TRBJ2-2
CDR3 length: 17
V gene: TRBV5-1
clone size: .

CDR3 protein: CASSPRQGLGYTF
CDR3 DNA: TGTGCCAGCAGCCCGCGACAGGGTTTAGGCTACACCTTC
D gene: TRBD1
J gene: TRBJ1-2
CDR3 length: 13
V gene: TRBV11-2
clone size: .

CDR3 protein: CASSALEGTEAFF
CDR3 DNA: TGTGCCAGCAGCGCGTTGGAGGGCACTGAAGCTTTCTTT
D gene: .
J gene: TRBJ1-1
CDR3 length: 13
V gene: TRBV9
clone size: .

CDR3 protein: CASSLGTFYNYGYTF
CDR3 DNA: TGTGCCAGCAGCTTAGGGACTTTTTATAACTATGGCTACACCTTC
D gene: .
J gene: TRBJ1-2
CDR3 length: 15
V gene: TRBV5-6
clone size: .

CDR3 protein: CAWESGNQPQHF
CDR3 DNA: TGTGCCTGGGAGTCTGGCAATCAGCCCCAGCATTTT
D gene: .
J gene: TRBJ1-5
CDR3 length: 12
V gene: TRBV30
clone size: .

CDR3 protein: CASSGNKRNTEAFF
CDR3 DNA: TGTGCCAGCAGCGGCAACAAACGAAACACTGAAGCTTTCTTT
D gene: .
J gene: TRBJ1-1
CDR3 length: 14
V gene: TRBV9
clone size: .

CDR3 protein: CASTPADRVQPQHF
CDR3 DNA: TGTGCCAGCACCCCCGCGGACAGGGTTCAGCCCCAGCATTTT
D gene: TRBD1
J gene: TRBJ1-5
CDR3 length: 14
V gene: TRBV6-5
clone size: .

CDR3 protein: CARFGQPNEQFF
CDR3 DNA: TGTGCCAGATTTGGACAGCCTAATGAGCAGTTCTTC
D gene: .
J gene: TRBJ2-1
CDR3 length: 12
V gene: TRBV24-1
clone size: .

CDR3 protein: CASSPDPGRGLAEAFF
CDR3 DNA: TGTGCCAGCAGCCCCGACCCAGGCAGGGGGCTCGCTGAAGCTTTCTTT
D gene: TRBD1
J gene: TRBJ1-1
CDR3 length: 16
V gene: TRBV9
clone size: .

CDR3 protein: CASSLETATYNEQFF
CDR3 DNA: TGTGCCAGCAGCTTAGAGACAGCAACATACAATGAGCAGTTCTTC
D gene: .
J gene: TRBJ2-1
CDR3 length: 15
V gene: TRBV7-8
clone size: .

CDR3 protein: CASSESGDDTQYF
CDR3 DNA: TGCGCCAGCAGTGAGTCGGGAGACGATACGCAGTATTTT
D gene: .
J gene: TRBJ2-3
CDR3 length: 13
V gene: TRBV10-1
clone size: .

CDR3 protein: CASSLVTGGLYEQYF
CDR3 DNA: TGTGCCAGCAGCTTGGTGACAGGGGGTTTATACGAGCAGTACTTC
D gene: TRBD1
J gene: TRBJ2-7
CDR3 length: 15
V gene: TRBV13
clone size: .

CDR3 protein: CASSYVTGADSPLHF
CDR3 DNA: TGTGCCAGCAGTTACGTCACAGGGGCCGATTCACCCCTCCACTTT
D gene: TRBD1
J gene: TRBJ1-6
CDR3 length: 15
V gene: TRBV6-5
clone size: .

CDR3 protein: CASSPSGGAETQYF
CDR3 DNA: TGTGCCAGCAGCCCCAGCGGGGGAGCAGAGACCCAGTACTTC
D gene: TRBD2
J gene: TRBJ2-5
CDR3 length: 14
V gene: TRBV7-2
clone size: .

CDR3 protein: CASSLSGDRVSTTEAFF
CDR3 DNA: TGTGCCAGCAGTTTATCGGGAGACAGGGTGTCAACGACTGAAGCTTTCTTT
D gene: TRBD1
J gene: TRBJ1-1
CDR3 length: 17
V gene: TRBV28
clone size: .

CDR3 protein: CASSEEGGGNNEKLFF
CDR3 DNA: TGTGCCAGCAGTGAAGAGGGAGGGGGGAATAATGAAAAACTGTTTTTT
D gene: .
J gene: TRBJ1-4
CDR3 length: 16
V gene: TRBV2
clone size: .

CDR3 protein: CASSLVGTLYEQYF
CDR3 DNA: TGTGCCAGCAGCTTAGTGGGGACGCTCTACGAGCAGTACTTC
D gene: .
J gene: TRBJ2-7
CDR3 length: 14
V gene: TRBV7-2
clone size: .

CDR3 protein: CASGSGTSGGQETQYF
CDR3 DNA: TGTGCCAGCGGCTCCGGGACTAGCGGGGGCCAAGAGACCCAGTACTTC
D gene: TRBD2
J gene: TRBJ2-5
CDR3 length: 16
V gene: TRBV2
clone size: .

CDR3 protein: CASSYSGNSNQPQHF
CDR3 DNA: TGTGCCAGCAGTTACTCAGGGAATAGCAATCAGCCCCAGCATTTT
D gene: .
J gene: TRBJ1-5
CDR3 length: 15
V gene: TRBV6-5
clone size: .

CDR3 protein: CASGLGLADTQYF
CDR3 DNA: TGTGCTAGTGGTTTGGGCCTCGCGGATACGCAGTATTTT
D gene: .
J gene: TRBJ2-3
CDR3 length: 13
V gene: TRBV12-5
clone size: .

CDR3 protein: CASGDRTTNYGYTF
CDR3 DNA: TGTGCCAGTGGAGACAGGACAACTAACTATGGCTACACCTTC
D gene: .
J gene: TRBJ1-2
CDR3 length: 14
V gene: TRBV19
clone size: .

CDR3 protein: CASSPPGQGGEAFF
CDR3 DNA: TGTGCCAGCTCACCACCGGGACAGGGGGGAGAAGCTTTCTTT
D gene: TRBD1
J gene: TRBJ1-1
CDR3 length: 14
V gene: TRBV18
clone size: .

CDR3 protein: CASSEGSGGPGTGELFF
CDR3 DNA: TGTGCCAGCAGTGAAGGTTCAGGGGGGCCTGGCACCGGGGAGCTGTTTTTT
D gene: .
J gene: TRBJ2-2
CDR3 length: 17
V gene: TRBV6-1
clone size: .